One TCR beta chain is described in this entry. Germline assignment: CDR1 MNHNS and CDR2 SASEGT. The CDR3 spans 19 residues. V was clipped by 5 bases and J by 0 bases; unmatched bases: 11. A multiplex PCR was run with 60 Vbeta primers and 13 Jbeta primers. Sequencing used immunoSEQ multiplex PCR; TCRdb keeps in-frame clones, though not all of them. The table includes 150,000 to 200,000 clones, roughly 80% detected once. These data come from a study of cytomegalovirus exposure and HLA in healthy donors. The source material was PBMCs. The sequence was collected from a young woman in good health and CMV-seronegative. The chain has TRBV6-1 and TRBJ2-2, with 11 bases identical to TRBD2. CDR3 protein: CASSQGAGLAAPNTGELFF. The CDR3 DNA reads TGTGCCAGCAGTCAAGGGGCGGGACTAGCGGCCCCGAACACCGGGGAGCTGTTTTTT.